The 14 T cell receptor beta chains reported below all come from one sample, sequenced in a study of blood T cell repertoires in COVID-19. Here immunoSEQ multiplex PCR was the method, and the copy in TCRdb shows in-frame clones only, minus some. The repertoire holds fewer than 400,000 clones, with 70% to 90% as singletons. Sequencing was performed on PBMCs or T cells enriched from blood (not recorded which). Receptors originate from a man in his thirties or forties who had recovered from COVID-19.

This chain links TRBV28 with TRBJ2-1; unclear D gene. CDR1 and CDR2 (germline): MDHEN, SYDVKM. The CDR3 covers 15 residues. The V end lost 5 bases, the J end lost 0 bases, and 11 bases lay between the germline ends. The CDR3 is CASSLQLSSYNEQFF. The CDR3 DNA is TGTGCCAGCAGTCTACAGCTCAGCTCCTACAATGAGCAGTTCTTC.

The chain couples TRBV18 to TRBJ2-3; 8 positions agree with TRBD1. V dropped 8 bases and J dropped 3; count of bases not matched to a gene: 4. The CDR3 is 13 residues long. CDR1 and CDR2 from the germline V gene are KGHSH and LQKENI. The CDR3 is CASGRQGTDTQYF. Written as DNA, the CDR3 is TGTGCCAGCGGACGACAGGGGACAGATACGCAGTATTTT.

The chain has TRBV7-9 and TRBJ2-2; TRBD2 aligns across 10 bases. CDR3 length: 15 amino acids. Germline V gene lookup returns CDR1 SEHNR and CDR2 FQNEAQ (reference sequence). V was pared by 5 bases and J by 4 bases, with 4 bases of the junction left unmatched. CDR3 DNA: TGTGCCAGCAGCCCTCCTAGCGGGAGCACCGGGGAGCTGTTTTTT. Translating it yields CASSPPSGSTGELFF. Drawing the rest from reference TRBV7-9 and TRBJ2-2, the complete variable domain is DTGVSQNPRHKITKRGQNVTFRCDPISEHNRLYWYRQTLGQGPEFLTYFQNEAQLEKSRLLSDRFSAERPKGSFSTLEIQRTEQGDSAMYLCASSPPSGSTGELFFGEGSRLTVL.

This clone was found once. The chain joins TRBV3-1 (or the pseudogene TRBV3-2) to TRBJ2-6, with TRBD1 matching 8 bases. The CDR3 totals 19 residues. Germline values: CDR1 LGHDT, CDR2 YNNKEL (reference sequence). Trimming at V came to 1 base and at J to 0 bases, leaving 8 bases not matched to a gene. The CDR3 loop is CASSQGAGGPSSGANVLTF. The DNA of the CDR3 is TGTGCCAGCAGCCAAGGCGCAGGGGGCCCAAGCTCTGGGGCCAACGTCCTGACTTTC.

The chain carries TRBV21-1 and TRBJ2-1; TRBD2 is taken as the D call from the table, unchecked against the DNA. TRBV21-1 is classified as a pseudogene. This CDR3 has 15 amino acids. CDR3 coding DNA: TGTGCCAGCAGCAAGCCCCGCGGGGGGTACAATGAGCAGTTCTTC. This encodes CASSKPRGGYNEQFF.

The CDR3 is CAWSVDTGVKHTF. CDR3 nucleotide sequence: TGTGCCTGGAGTGTTGATACAGGGGTTAAACACACCTTC. This chain uses TRBV30 with TRBJ1-2; TRBD1 matches 7 bases. The germline CDR1 and CDR2 sequences are GTSNPN and SVGIG (reference sequence). V was clipped by 0 bases and J by 12 bases; unmatched bases: 10. The CDR3 covers 13 residues. The full variable domain, completed using reference TRBV30 and TRBJ1-2, is SQTIHQWPATLVQPVGSPLSLECTVEGTSNPNLYWYRQAAGRGLQLLFYSVGIGQISSEVPQNLSASRPQDRQFILSSKKLLLSDSGFYLCAWSVDTGVKHTFGSGTRLTVV.

The chain's CDR3 is CASSADPGTGNQPQHF. The CDR3 DNA reads TGTGCCAGCAGCGCCGATCCCGGGACAGGCAATCAGCCCCAGCATTTT. The V and J genes are TRBV9 and TRBJ1-5; 7 nucleotides match TRBD1. With V trimmed by 3 bases and J by 2 bases, 8 bases remained unmatched. Looked up from germline, CDR1 is SGDLS and CDR2 is YYNGEE. This CDR3 has 16 residues. The full variable domain, completed using reference TRBV9 and TRBJ1-5, is DSGVTQTPKHLITATGQRVTLRCSPRSGDLSVYWYQQSLDQGLQFLIQYYNGEERAKGNILERFSAQQFPDLHSELNLSSLELGDSALYFCASSADPGTGNQPQHFGDGTRLSIL.

The V gene is TRBV27, the J gene TRBJ1-3; D might be TRBD1 (6 bases). Germline CDR1 MNHEY, CDR2 SMNVEV (reference sequence). Trimming stripped 6 bases from V and 0 bases from J, with 12 bases between. CDR3 size: 15 residues. The CDR3 DNA sequence: TGTGCCAGCAGGAAGACAGGAGCCTCTGGAAACACCATATATTTT. Translating it yields CASRKTGASGNTIYF.

The CDR3 DNA is TGTGCCAGCACCCCCGACCAGGGGCAGTTCTTC. Translated: CASTPDQGQFF. This chain connects TRBV12-3 or TRBV12-4 to TRBJ2-1; D is possibly TRBD1 (5 bases). The CDR3 consists of 11 residues. Deletions cut 7 bases from V and 12 bases from J, with 13 bases between.

This clone was observed once. This sequence joins TRBV4-1 and TRBJ1-1; 7 bases are shared with TRBD1. The CDR3 spans 13 residues. Germline CDR1 reads MGHRA; CDR2 reads YSYEKL. The junction had 8 bases not matched to a gene; V was cut back by 4 bases and J by 9 bases. The CDR3: CASSPRDSRQAFF. The DNA of the CDR3 is TGCGCCAGCAGCCCTCGGGACAGCCGACAAGCTTTCTTT.

V and J are TRBV5-1 and TRBJ2-1; 8 bases agree with TRBD1. Losses at the gene ends were 1 base for V and 7 bases for J; bases not matched to a gene: 7. Per the germline V gene, CDR1 is SGHRS and CDR2 is YFSETQ. This CDR3 is built from 15 residues. CDR3 sequence: CASSLSQGAPNEQFF. The CDR3 bases are TGCGCCAGCAGCTTGTCCCAGGGGGCGCCGAATGAGCAGTTCTTC.

The chain recombines TRBV14 with TRBJ1-1; D unclear. V lost 1 base to trimming and J lost 6 bases, with 9 bases between them. The CDR3 is 13 amino acids. Germline-derived CDR1 and CDR2 are SGHDN and FVKESK. This CDR3 reads CASSQVAGAEAFF. CDR3 bases: TGTGCCAGCAGCCAAGTGGCCGGGGCTGAAGCTTTCTTT.

The rearrangement joins TRBV9 to TRBJ2-5; 12 nucleotides match TRBD2. The CDR3 has 18 amino acids. Germline V gives CDR1 SGDLS, CDR2 YYNGEE. With V trimmed by 3 bases and J by 4 bases, 13 bases remained unmatched. CDR3 protein: CASSGGRLAGGPGETQYF. The CDR3 DNA sequence: TGTGCCAGCAGCGGTGGGAGGCTAGCGGGGGGGCCGGGAGAGACCCAGTACTTC.

The CDR3 DNA reads as TGTGCCAGCAGGGCTAGCGGGAGAGGGGAGCAGTACTTC. Protein sequence: CASRASGRGEQYF. The chain employs TRBV5-5 and TRBJ2-7; 10 nucleotides agree with TRBD2. The germline gives CDR1 SGHKS, CDR2 YYEKEE (reference sequence). The CDR3 contains 13 residues. V trimming: 5 bases; J trimming: 7 bases; junction bases outside the gene matches: 6.